A single sample is the source of the 2 T cell receptor beta chains below, sequenced in a study of control samples from healthy donors and cancer patients. Clones were read by immunoSEQ multiplex PCR, and TCRdb kept only the in-frame ones, dropping some. The data contain fewer than 500,000 clones, 90% of them singletons. Sequencing was performed on PBMCs. These receptors originate from a middle-aged man with head and neck cancer.

The chain combines TRBV27 with TRBJ2-7, with 7 bases fitting TRBD1. Germline V gene lookup returns CDR1 MNHEY and CDR2 SMNVEV (reference sequence). The V segment lost 7 bases and the J segment 0 bases; nucleotides outside the gene matches: 3. The CDR3 totals 13 residues. The CDR3 DNA follows: TGTGCCAGCACCCGACAGGGCTCCTACGAGCAGTACTTC. This codes for CASTRQGSYEQYF.

This chain joins TRBV5-1 and TRBJ2-3, with 7 bases identical to TRBD2. V lost 0 bases and J lost 1; bases outside the gene matches: 2. Germline V gene data show CDR1 as SGHRS and CDR2 as YFSETQ. The CDR3 loop spans 15 amino acids. The CDR3 spells CASSLVLARTDTQYF. Here the CDR3 DNA reads TGCGCCAGCAGCTTGGTACTAGCGCGCACAGATACGCAGTATTTT.